Following are 19 T cell receptor beta chains from one sample sequenced in a study of T cell changes during pregnancy in multiple sclerosis. Sequencing was performed with immunoSEQ multiplex PCR; in TCRdb, only in-frame clones are kept and a portion is missing. Counted here are approximately 83,000 clones, 90% to 95% occurring once; the ten biggest clones make up about 4.5%. The specimen was peripheral blood, collected in the first trimester of pregnancy. The origin of the receptors is a female donor with multiple sclerosis, enrolled in a pregnancy study.

The chain employs TRBV11-3 and TRBJ2-1; 9 bases agree with TRBD2. The CDR3 is 14 residues long. Looked up from germline, CDR1 is SGHNT and CDR2 is YENEEA. J gave up 8 bases and V 6 bases, and 8 bases lay outside the gene matches. The CDR3 region is CASSPRTSDYEQFF. CDR3 nucleotide sequence: TGTGCCAGCAGTCCTCGGACTAGCGACTATGAGCAGTTCTTC. Variable domain in full (rest from reference TRBV11-3 and TRBJ2-1): EAGVVQSPRYKIIEKKQPVAFWCNPISGHNTLYWYLQNLGQGPELLIRYENEEAVDDSQLPKDRFSAERLKGVDSTLKIQPAELGDSAVYLCASSPRTSDYEQFFGPGTRLTVL.

The rearrangement links TRBV7-9 to TRBJ1-2; D may be TRBD1 (5 bases). The V end lost 10 bases, the J end lost 6 bases, and 18 bases lay between the germline ends. The germline CDR1 and CDR2 sequences are SEHNR and FQNEAQ (reference sequence). The CDR3 is 13 residues long. For the CDR3, the DNA is TGTGCCACCGACCGTCAGGGTAGGGATGGCTACACCTTC. Translated, it gives CATDRQGRDGYTF.

The V and J genes are TRBV4-1 and TRBJ2-1, with 7 bases lining up with TRBD2. The CDR3 has 18 residues. The V gene's germline CDR1 is MGHRA and CDR2 YSYEKL. With V trimmed by 0 bases and J by 3 bases, 11 bases remained unmatched. Here the CDR3 DNA reads TGCGCCAGCAGCCAAGATGCGGCGGGGGAGCGCCTCTACAATGAGCAGTTCTTC. This sequence encodes CASSQDAAGERLYNEQFF.

This clone was seen a handful of times. V and J are TRBV6-5 and TRBJ2-7; 10 nucleotides match TRBD2. V was clipped by 7 bases and J by 3 bases; unmatched bases: 6. The CDR3 covers 14 residues. Germline CDR1 reads MNHEY; CDR2 reads SVGAGI. The CDR3 DNA is TGTGCCAGCACGAGTAGCGGGGGGATCTACGAGCAGTACTTC. It encodes CASTSSGGIYEQYF.

This clone was recorded only once. The gene calls are TRBV4-1 and TRBJ2-4, with TRBD1 identical over 7 bases. CDR3 size: 16 residues. CDR1 and CDR2 from the germline V gene are MGHRA and YSYEKL. V lost 3 bases to trimming and J lost 9 bases; unmatched junction nucleotides: 14. The CDR3 DNA sequence: TGCGCCAGCAGCCACCCATCCCGGGACAGACAGGGCATTCAGTACTTC. Translating it yields CASSHPSRDRQGIQYF.

V and J are TRBV2 and TRBJ1-5; 7 positions match TRBD1. J lost 9 bases, V lost 6 bases, and 8 bases had no gene match. Germline CDR1 and CDR2: SNHLY and FYNNEI. CDR3 length equals 13 residues. The CDR3 reads CASRADRDRPQHF. The CDR3 region has the DNA TGTGCCAGCAGAGCCGACAGGGATCGGCCCCAGCATTTT.

This sequence joins TRBV6-5 and TRBJ2-7; D is possibly TRBD2 (6 bases). This CDR3 contains 14 residues. Germline CDR1 MNHEY, CDR2 SVGAGI. V lost 2 bases and J 7 bases, leaving 15 bases between the germline ends. The CDR3: CASSYRRGRVEQYF. CDR3 nucleotides: TGTGCCAGCAGTTACAGGAGGGGCCGGGTTGAGCAGTACTTC.

This clone was observed once. The DNA of the CDR3 is TGTGCCACCCCAGTAGGGGCTGGAGGGGAAAAACTGTTTTTT. It is translated as CATPVGAGGEKLFF. This chain connects TRBV2 to TRBJ1-4, with D possibly matching TRBD1 (5 bases). V was clipped by 10 bases and J by 8 bases, with 20 bases between them. Germline V gives CDR1 SNHLY, CDR2 FYNNEI. CDR3 length equals 14 residues.

This sequence joins TRBV18 and TRBJ1-1, with D unresolved. Germline assignment: CDR1 KGHSH and CDR2 LQKENI. V lost 0 bases and J lost 2, with 7 bases in between. CDR3 length equals 14 residues. This chain's CDR3 is CASSPPSFNTEAFF. CDR3 nucleotide sequence: TGTGCCAGCTCACCACCTTCCTTTAACACTGAAGCTTTCTTT.

The gene calls are TRBV27 and TRBJ2-7, with 8 bases lining up with TRBD2. Germline loops: CDR1 MNHEY, CDR2 SMNVEV (reference sequence). This CDR3 is 14 amino acids long. After removal of 1 base from V and 4 bases from J, the junction contained 3 bases not matched to a gene. This CDR3 reads CASSLFGGEYEQYF. The CDR3 region has the DNA TGTGCCAGCAGTTTATTCGGGGGGGAATACGAGCAGTACTTC.

This chain connects TRBV6-1 to TRBJ2-2; D gene unclear. The CDR3 spans 14 residues. Trimming removed 2 bases at V and 5 bases at J, with 9 bases between. The V gene's germline CDR1 is MNHNS and CDR2 SASEGT. CDR3 DNA: TGTGCCAGCAGTGAACGTCCAGGAACCGGGGAGCTGTTTTTT. Translated, it gives CASSERPGTGELFF.

This chain links TRBV6-1 with TRBJ1-1; D not certain. V lost 0 bases, J lost 10 bases, and 15 bases lay in between. Germline V gives CDR1 MNHNS, CDR2 SASEGT. The CDR3 is 14 residues long. The CDR3 spells CASSEAHTGGVAFF. The DNA for the CDR3 is TGTGCCAGCAGTGAAGCACACACTGGAGGCGTAGCTTTCTTT.

This chain uses TRBV11-2 with TRBJ1-1; 9 bases agree with TRBD1. The trim removed 4 bases at V and 5 bases at J, leaving 5 bases unmatched. This CDR3 region has 14 residues. CDR1 SGHAT and CDR2 FQNNGV come from the germline V gene. CDR3: CASSSLTGGTEAFF. The CDR3 nucleotides are TGTGCCAGCAGCTCCTTGACAGGGGGGACTGAAGCTTTCTTT. The full variable domain, rest sourced from reference TRBV11-2 and TRBJ1-1, is EAGVAQSPRYKIIEKRQSVAFWCNPISGHATLYWYQQILGQGPKLLIQFQNNGVVDDSQLPKDRFSAERLKGVDSTLKIQPAKLEDSAVYLCASSSLTGGTEAFFGQGTRLTVV.

The chain has TRBV10-3 and TRBJ2-5; 7 positions match TRBD1. CDR1 is ENHRY and CDR2 is SYGVKD in the germline V gene. After removal of 8 bases from V and 4 bases from J, the junction contained 16 bases not matched to a gene. The CDR3 spans 16 residues. In nucleotides, the CDR3 is TGTGCCATCCGCGCCACAGGGGCAGAGGAGCGAGAGACCCAGTACTTC. It yields the protein CAIRATGAEERETQYF.

This clone has just one count. The CDR3 loop is CASSNGGGDTYEQYF. DNA of the CDR3: TGTGCCAGCAGCAACGGCGGGGGGGACACCTACGAGCAGTACTTC. The rearrangement joins TRBV7-3 to TRBJ2-7; 9 nucleotides match TRBD2. The V segment lost 5 bases and the J segment 2 bases; nucleotides outside the gene matches: 7. Germline V gives CDR1 SGHTA, CDR2 FQGTGA. The CDR3 runs 15 residues.

V and J are TRBV6-6 and TRBJ1-5, with D tentatively TRBD1 (6 bases). The CDR3 spans 12 residues. V was shortened by 4 bases and J by 7 bases, with 8 bases between the two germline ends. CDR1 and CDR2 from the germline V gene are MNHNY and SVGAGI (reference sequence). CDR3 amino acids: CASSSRGQPQHF. CDR3 sequence (DNA): TGTGCCAGCAGTTCCAGGGGACAGCCCCAGCATTTT.

The V and J genes are TRBV15 and TRBJ2-7; weak D call: TRBD1 (6 bases). V lost 0 bases, J lost 6 bases, and 15 bases lay in between. The V gene's germline CDR1 is LNHNV and CDR2 YYDKDF (reference sequence). CDR3 length equals 15 residues. CDR3 loop: CATSRDRLGAAEQYF. The CDR3 coding sequence is TGTGCCACCAGCAGAGATCGGTTGGGGGCGGCCGAGCAGTACTTC.

In DNA, the CDR3 is TGTGCCAGCAGCTTAGCAGCCGAGCAGTACTTC. The encoded protein is CASSLAAEQYF. The V call is TRBV7-2, the J call TRBJ2-7; D unclear. Deletions cut 0 bases from V and 6 bases from J, with 3 bases between. Germline V gives CDR1 SGHTA, CDR2 FQGNSA. This CDR3 comprises 11 residues.

This chain uses TRBV11-3 with TRBJ2-7, with a possible D match to TRBD1 (6 bases). CDR3 length: 13 amino acids. Germline assignment: CDR1 SGHNT and CDR2 YENEEA. The V end lost 2 bases, the J end lost 5 bases, and 10 bases lay between the germline ends. The CDR3 loop is CASSLQGYNEQYF. In DNA form, the CDR3 reads TGTGCCAGCAGCTTACAGGGGTACAACGAGCAGTACTTC.